These T cell receptor beta chains were read from a single sample in a study of cytomegalovirus exposure and HLA in healthy donors. Method: immunoSEQ multiplex PCR; TCRdb's copy keeps in-frame clones and lacks some. This sample has some 140,000 clones, with 86% found just once. Sequenced input: PBMCs. All receptors derive from a man younger than 35 in good health and CMV-seropositive. CDR3s include the opening cysteine and the closing phenylalanine or tryptophan. The D gene is left open where the match is weak. Size is omitted from some rows. Given values are once, few, many or a class for expanded clones.

TRBV7-3,.,TRBJ1-3,.,CASSLQGADTIYF,TGTGCCAGCAGCTTACAAGGGGCGGACACCATATATTTT
TRBV19,.,TRBJ1-4,TRBD1,CASSGIGTANEKLFF,TGTGCCAGTAGTGGAATCGGGACAGCTAATGAAAAACTGTTTTTT
TRBV7-9,.,TRBJ2-3,TRBD1,CASSYTGAITDTQYF,TGTGCCAGCAGCTATACAGGGGCGATAACAGATACGCAGTATTTT
TRBV19,few,TRBJ1-2,.,CASSMSSSGGHYGYTF,TGTGCCAGTAGTATGAGTAGTAGTGGCGGGCACTATGGCTACACCTTC
TRBV27,.,TRBJ2-6,TRBD1,CASSRQGATSGANVLTF,TGTGCCAGCAGCCGACAGGGGGCCACCTCTGGGGCCAACGTCCTGACTTTC
TRBV5-1,.,TRBJ2-5,TRBD2,CASSLGVGGGGTRETQYF,TGCGCCAGCAGCTTGGGGGTAGGCGGCGGGGGAACCCGAGAGACCCAGTACTTC
TRBV30,.,TRBJ2-2,TRBD1,CAWSVRGRDTGELFF,TGTGCCTGGAGTGTCAGGGGGCGAGACACCGGGGAGCTGTTTTTT
TRBV5-1,.,TRBJ2-5,.,CASSLATGVVQETQYF,TGCGCCAGCAGCTTGGCCACGGGGGTTGTTCAAGAGACCCAGTACTTC
TRBV14,.,TRBJ2-2,.,CASSRQGGTGELFF,TGTGCCAGCAGCCGCCAGGGTGGGACCGGGGAGCTGTTTTTT
TRBV11-1,.,TRBJ2-1,.,CASSLAGGSSYNEQFF,TGTGCCAGCAGCTTAGCAGGGGGTAGCTCCTACAATGAGCAGTTCTTC
TRBV14,few,TRBJ2-5,.,CASSQDRVGLTQYF,TGTGCCAGCAGCCAAGACAGGGTTGGATTGACCCAGTACTTC
TRBV2,many,TRBJ1-2,TRBD1,CARGGTGGYGYTF,TGTGCCAGGGGGGGGACAGGAGGCTATGGCTACACCTTC
TRBV4-3,.,TRBJ2-5,.,CASSQDELSQETQYF,TGCGCCAGCAGCCAAGATGAGCTTTCTCAAGAGACCCAGTACTTC
TRBV9,.,TRBJ1-5,.,CASSVVGDRNQPQHF,TGTGCCAGCAGCGTAGTAGGGGATAGGAATCAGCCCCAGCATTTT
TRBV30,.,TRBJ1-4,.,CAWSRPHQGVREKLFF,TGTGCCTGGAGTCGACCGCATCAGGGCGTAAGGGAAAAACTGTTTTTT
TRBV2,once,TRBJ2-1,TRBD2,CASIRQERLASSSYNEQFF,TGTGCCAGCATTAGACAGGAACGACTAGCGAGTAGCTCCTACAATGAGCAGTTCTTC
TRBV9,few,TRBJ1-2,TRBD1,CASSPRDREGGYTF,TGTGCCAGCAGCCCCCGAGACAGGGAAGGTGGCTACACCTTC
TRBV10-2,.,TRBJ1-1,.,CATLTAGSAGTEAFF,TGCGCCACACTGACGGCAGGTTCGGCGGGCACTGAAGCTTTCTTT
TRBV7-3,.,TRBJ1-1,TRBD1,CASSLSGGREAFF,TGTGCCAGCAGCTTATCAGGGGGCCGGGAAGCTTTCTTT
TRBV18,.,TRBJ1-2,.,CASSPNAPRQEVGGYTF,TGTGCCAGCTCACCGAATGCCCCCAGACAGGAGGTTGGTGGCTACACCTTC
TRBV5-6,.,TRBJ2-1,.,CASSRWGRYNEQFF,TGTGCCAGCAGCCGCTGGGGGCGGTACAATGAGCAGTTCTTC
TRBV18,.,TRBJ2-7,TRBD1,CASSPTGTGGYEQYF,TGTGCCAGCTCACCGACCGGGACAGGTGGTTACGAGCAGTACTTC
TRBV21-1,.,TRBJ2-7,.,CASSKTGTSGSSYEQYF,TGTGCCAGCAGCAAAACCGGGACTAGCGGAAGCTCCTACGAGCAGTACTTC
TRBV9,.,TRBJ2-7,TRBD1,CASSGRPGQGAEQYF,TGTGCCAGCAGCGGACGGCCGGGACAGGGTGCCGAGCAGTACTTC
TRBV18,.,TRBJ2-5,TRBD2,CASSPQGLAEETQYF,TGTGCCAGCTCACCGCAGGGACTAGCGGAAGAGACCCAGTACTTC
TRBV5-6,.,TRBJ1-2,TRBD1,CASSSGQGPNYGYTF,TGTGCCAGCAGCTCTGGACAGGGGCCTAACTATGGCTACACCTTC
TRBV7-2,.,TRBJ1-5,TRBD1,CASSLVTGDNQPQHF,TGTGCCAGCAGCTTGGTGACAGGGGATAATCAGCCCCAGCATTTT
TRBV5-1,.,TRBJ2-5,TRBD2,CASSLERTSGQTQYF,TGCGCCAGCAGCTTGGAGCGGACTAGCGGACAGACCCAGTACTTC
TRBV18,.,TRBJ2-5,TRBD1,CASSQNRGTQETQYF,TGTGCCAGCTCACAAAACAGGGGCACCCAAGAGACCCAGTACTTC
TRBV27,.,TRBJ2-7,TRBD1,CASSSRGRGSHEQYF,TGTGCCAGCAGTTCCCGCGGCAGGGGGTCCCACGAGCAGTACTTC
TRBV7-9,.,TRBJ1-4,TRBD1,CASSLTGANEKLFF,TGTGCCAGCAGCTTAACAGGGGCTAATGAAAAACTGTTTTTT
TRBV19,.,TRBJ2-2,TRBD1,CASSIWSGTGVYTGELFF,TGTGCCAGTAGTATATGGAGCGGGACAGGGGTTTACACCGGGGAGCTGTTTTTT
TRBV30,.,TRBJ1-1,TRBD1,CASTGGTTEAFF,TGTGCCTCGACAGGGGGAACAACTGAAGCTTTCTTT
TRBV30,.,TRBJ1-2,TRBD1,CAWSPPLTGGYRGYTF,TGTGCCTGGAGTCCACCTCTGACAGGGGGGTATCGTGGCTACACCTTC
TRBV5-1,.,TRBJ2-5,TRBD1,CASSSTGARETQYF,TGCGCCAGCAGCTCAACAGGGGCCCGGGAGACCCAGTACTTC
TRBV11-2,once,TRBJ1-5,.,CASPGGWRQPQHF,TGTGCCAGCCCGGGGGGGTGGCGTCAGCCCCAGCATTTT
TRBV7-3,.,TRBJ2-7,TRBD1,CASSFGQGDEQYF,TGTGCCAGCAGCTTCGGACAGGGGGACGAGCAGTACTTC
TRBV7-2,.,TRBJ2-2,.,CASTQGTVSTGELFF,TGTGCCAGCACCCAGGGAACTGTATCCACCGGGGAGCTGTTTTTT
TRBV5-1,once,TRBJ2-2,TRBD1,CASTGTGNTGELFF,TGCGCCAGCACCGGGACAGGGAACACCGGGGAGCTGTTTTTT
TRBV5-8,.,TRBJ2-7,TRBD1,CASWGDRGPHFSYEQYF,TGTGCCAGCTGGGGGGACAGGGGGCCTCACTTTTCCTACGAGCAGTACTTC
TRBV6-4,.,TRBJ2-3,TRBD2,CASSDSLAGADTQYF,TGTGCCAGCAGTGACTCACTAGCGGGAGCAGATACGCAGTATTTT
TRBV27,.,TRBJ1-2,.,CASSLSPSNYGYTF,TGTGCCAGCAGTTTAAGCCCCTCTAACTATGGCTACACCTTC
TRBV5-1,.,TRBJ2-3,TRBD2,CASSWKSGGNTDTQYF,TGCGCCAGCAGCTGGAAGAGCGGGGGAAACACAGATACGCAGTATTTT
TRBV6-1,.,TRBJ1-1,TRBD1,CASSDDRGLTEAFF,TGTGCCAGCAGTGATGACAGGGGGCTCACTGAAGCTTTCTTT
TRBV29-1,.,TRBJ2-7,TRBD2,CSVAPGGPSYEQYF,TGCAGCGTTGCTCCGGGAGGGCCCTCATACGAGCAGTACTTC
TRBV14,.,TRBJ2-5,TRBD2,CASSQLTSGRSTETQYF,TGTGCCAGCAGCCAGTTAACTAGCGGGAGGTCGACGGAGACCCAGTACTTC
TRBV7-8,.,TRBJ1-2,.,CASSLEPPIYGYTF,TGTGCCAGCAGCTTAGAGCCCCCGATTTATGGCTACACCTTC
TRBV29-1,.,TRBJ2-5,TRBD2,CSVAWTSGGAQETQYF,TGCAGCGTTGCATGGACTAGCGGGGGGGCTCAAGAGACCCAGTACTTC